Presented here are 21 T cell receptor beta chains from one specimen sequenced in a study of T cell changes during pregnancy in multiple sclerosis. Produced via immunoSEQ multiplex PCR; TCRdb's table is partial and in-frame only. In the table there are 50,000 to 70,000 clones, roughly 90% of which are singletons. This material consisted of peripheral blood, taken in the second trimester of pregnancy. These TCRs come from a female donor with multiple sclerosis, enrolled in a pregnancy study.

The DNA of the CDR3 is TGTGCCAGCTCTGACAGGGTGGGTTATGGCTACACCTTC. This sequence encodes CASSDRVGYGYTF. The chain carries TRBV6-5 and TRBJ1-2, with TRBD1 identical over 7 bases. V lost 8 bases to trimming and J lost 5 bases; unmatched junction nucleotides: 8. The CDR3 loop spans 13 amino acids. Per the germline V gene, CDR1 is MNHEY and CDR2 is SVGAGI.

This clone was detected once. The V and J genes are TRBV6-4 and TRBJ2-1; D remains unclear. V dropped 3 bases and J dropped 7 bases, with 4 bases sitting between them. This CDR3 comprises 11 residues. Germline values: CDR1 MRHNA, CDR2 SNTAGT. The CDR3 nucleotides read TGTGCCAGCAGTGATGAGAATGAGCAGTTCTTC. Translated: CASSDENEQFF.

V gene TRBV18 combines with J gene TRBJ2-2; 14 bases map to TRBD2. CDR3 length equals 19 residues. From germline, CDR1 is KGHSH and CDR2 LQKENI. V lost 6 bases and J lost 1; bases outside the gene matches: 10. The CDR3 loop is CASSSEGLAGALNTGELFF. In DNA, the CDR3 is TGTGCCAGCTCTTCGGAGGGACTAGCGGGGGCATTGAACACCGGGGAGCTGTTTTTT.

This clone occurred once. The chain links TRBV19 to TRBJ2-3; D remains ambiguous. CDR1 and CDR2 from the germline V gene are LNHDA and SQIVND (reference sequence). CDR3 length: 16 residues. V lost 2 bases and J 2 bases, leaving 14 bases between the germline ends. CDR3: CASSINPREPTDTQYF. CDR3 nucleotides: TGTGCCAGTAGTATAAATCCCCGCGAACCCACAGATACGCAGTATTTT.

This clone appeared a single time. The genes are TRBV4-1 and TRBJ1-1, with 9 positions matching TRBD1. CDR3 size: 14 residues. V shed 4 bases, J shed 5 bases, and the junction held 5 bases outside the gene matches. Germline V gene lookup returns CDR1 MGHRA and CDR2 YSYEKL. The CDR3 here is CASSRPTGGTEAFF. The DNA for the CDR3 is TGCGCCAGCAGCCGCCCGACAGGGGGAACTGAAGCTTTCTTT.

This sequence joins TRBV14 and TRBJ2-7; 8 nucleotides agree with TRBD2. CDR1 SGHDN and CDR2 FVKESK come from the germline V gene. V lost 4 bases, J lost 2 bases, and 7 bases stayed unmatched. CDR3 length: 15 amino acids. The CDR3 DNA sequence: TGTGCCAGCAGCCTTAGACTAGCGCCTACCTACGAGCAGTACTTC. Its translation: CASSLRLAPTYEQYF.

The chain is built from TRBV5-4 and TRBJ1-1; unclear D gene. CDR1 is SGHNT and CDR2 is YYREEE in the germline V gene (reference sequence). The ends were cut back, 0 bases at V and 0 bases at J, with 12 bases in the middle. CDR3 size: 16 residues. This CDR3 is CASSLAGWEVNTEAFF. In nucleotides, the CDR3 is TGTGCCAGCAGCTTGGCCGGCTGGGAGGTGAACACTGAAGCTTTCTTT.

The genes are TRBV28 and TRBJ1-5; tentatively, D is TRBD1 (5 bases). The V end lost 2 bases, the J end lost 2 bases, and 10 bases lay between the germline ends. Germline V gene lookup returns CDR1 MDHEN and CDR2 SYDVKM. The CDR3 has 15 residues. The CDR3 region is CASSLMGRGNQPQHF. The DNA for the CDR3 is TGTGCCAGCAGTTTAATGGGGCGAGGCAATCAGCCCCAGCATTTT.

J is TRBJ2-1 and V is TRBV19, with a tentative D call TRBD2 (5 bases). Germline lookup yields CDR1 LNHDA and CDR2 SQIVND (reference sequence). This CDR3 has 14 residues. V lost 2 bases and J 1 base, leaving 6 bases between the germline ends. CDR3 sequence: CASSIRGSYNEQFF. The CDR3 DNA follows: TGTGCCAGTAGTATACGGGGATCCTACAATGAGCAGTTCTTC.

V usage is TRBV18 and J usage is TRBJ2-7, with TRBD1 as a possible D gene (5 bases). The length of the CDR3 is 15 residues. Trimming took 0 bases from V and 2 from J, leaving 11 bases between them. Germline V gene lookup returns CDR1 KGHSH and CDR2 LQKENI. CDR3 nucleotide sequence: TGTGCCAGCTCACCACCGATAGGGGCTACCTACGAGCAGTACTTC. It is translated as CASSPPIGATYEQYF.

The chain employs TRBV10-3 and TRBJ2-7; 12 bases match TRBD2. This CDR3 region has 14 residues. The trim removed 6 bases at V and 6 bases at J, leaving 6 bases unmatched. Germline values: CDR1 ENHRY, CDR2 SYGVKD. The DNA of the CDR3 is TGTGCCATCAGCGACACTAGCGGGAGGAGCGAGCAGTACTTC. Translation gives CAISDTSGRSEQYF.

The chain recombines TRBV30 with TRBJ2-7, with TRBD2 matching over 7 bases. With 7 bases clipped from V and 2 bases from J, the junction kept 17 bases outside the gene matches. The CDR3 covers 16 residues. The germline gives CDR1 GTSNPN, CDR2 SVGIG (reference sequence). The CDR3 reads CALRGRARDVAYEQYF. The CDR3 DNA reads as TGTGCCTTAAGAGGGAGGGCCAGGGATGTGGCCTACGAGCAGTACTTC.

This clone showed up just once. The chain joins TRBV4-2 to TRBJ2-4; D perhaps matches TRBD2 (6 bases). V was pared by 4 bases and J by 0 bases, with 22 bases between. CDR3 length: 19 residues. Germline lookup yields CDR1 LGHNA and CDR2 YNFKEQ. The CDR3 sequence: CASSPRLFTGDQAKNIQYF. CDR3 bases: TGTGCCAGCAGCCCACGACTTTTTACGGGAGACCAAGCCAAAAACATTCAGTACTTC.

CDR3 in DNA: TGTGCCAGCAGCTTCACAGGACAGGGGGTGAACACTGAAGCTTTCTTT. This gives the protein CASSFTGQGVNTEAFF. The chain combines TRBV5-4 with TRBJ1-1, with 10 positions matching TRBD1. Germline CDR1 reads SGHNT; CDR2 reads YYREEE (reference sequence). V lost 2 bases and J lost 0; bases outside the gene matches: 4. CDR3 length: 16 amino acids.

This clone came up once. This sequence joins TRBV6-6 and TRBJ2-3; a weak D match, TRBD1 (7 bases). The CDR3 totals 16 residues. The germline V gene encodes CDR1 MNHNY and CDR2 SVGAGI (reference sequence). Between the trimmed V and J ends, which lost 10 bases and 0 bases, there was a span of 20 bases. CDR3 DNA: TGTGCCACCACGCCTTCAGGGGGGACTAGCACAGATACGCAGTATTTT. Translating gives CATTPSGGTSTDTQYF.

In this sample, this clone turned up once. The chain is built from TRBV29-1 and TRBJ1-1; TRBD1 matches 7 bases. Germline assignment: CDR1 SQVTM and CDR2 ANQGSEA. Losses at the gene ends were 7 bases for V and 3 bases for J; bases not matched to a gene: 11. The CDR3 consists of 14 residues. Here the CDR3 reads CSAGLRDSHTEAFF. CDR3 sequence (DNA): TGCAGCGCCGGCCTCCGGGACAGCCACACTGAAGCTTTCTTT.

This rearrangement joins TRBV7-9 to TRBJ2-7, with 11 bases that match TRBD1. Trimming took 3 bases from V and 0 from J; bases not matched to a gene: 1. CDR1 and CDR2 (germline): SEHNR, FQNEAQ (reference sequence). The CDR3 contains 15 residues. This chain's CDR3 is CASSFGTGGSYEQYF. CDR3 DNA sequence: TGTGCCAGCAGCTTCGGGACAGGGGGCTCCTACGAGCAGTACTTC.

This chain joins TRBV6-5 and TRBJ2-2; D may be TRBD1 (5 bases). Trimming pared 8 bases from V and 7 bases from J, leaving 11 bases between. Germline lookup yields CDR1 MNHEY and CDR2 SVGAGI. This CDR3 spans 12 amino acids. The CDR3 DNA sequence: TGTGCCAGCGCCAGGGAAAACGGGGAGCTGTTTTTT. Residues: CASARENGELFF.

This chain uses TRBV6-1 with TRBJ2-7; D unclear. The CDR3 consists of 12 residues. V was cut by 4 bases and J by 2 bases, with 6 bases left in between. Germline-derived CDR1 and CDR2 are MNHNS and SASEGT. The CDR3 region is CASSGLPYEQYF. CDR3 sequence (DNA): TGTGCCAGCAGTGGACTTCCCTACGAGCAGTACTTC.

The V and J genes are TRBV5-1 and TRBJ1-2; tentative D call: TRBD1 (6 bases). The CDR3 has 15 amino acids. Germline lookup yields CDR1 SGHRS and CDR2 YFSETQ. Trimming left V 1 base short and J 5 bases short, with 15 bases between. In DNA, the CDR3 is TGCGCCAGCAGCTTGTCGGTGGGGGCACCATATGGCTACACCTTC. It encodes CASSLSVGAPYGYTF.

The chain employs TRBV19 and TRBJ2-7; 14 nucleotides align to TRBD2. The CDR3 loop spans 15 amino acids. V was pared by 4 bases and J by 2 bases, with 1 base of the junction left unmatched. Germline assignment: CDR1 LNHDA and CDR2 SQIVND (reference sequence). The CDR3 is CASSTGLAGAYEQYF. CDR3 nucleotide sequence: TGTGCCAGTAGTACGGGACTAGCGGGAGCCTACGAGCAGTACTTC. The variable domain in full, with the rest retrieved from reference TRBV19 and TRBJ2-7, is DGGITQSPKYLFRKEGQNVTLSCEQNLNHDAMYWYRQDPGQGLRLIYYSQIVNDFQKGDIAEGYSVSREKKESFPLTVTSAQKNPTAFYLCASSTGLAGAYEQYFGPGTRLTVT.